This TCR beta chain was recovered during a study of blood T cell repertoires in COVID-19 (dated by TCRdb to 2019 to 2021). For context, the study as a whole: Collaborator samples came from the United States, Italy and Spain and covered acute and convalescent phases of COVID-19. Subjects who had been exposed to COVID-19, were actively infected with it, or had recovered from it provided the deeply sampled blood TCRbeta repertoires that made up the dataset. The prospective study material was composed of cDNA or gDNA derived from T cells, B-cell-depleted T cells, or PBMCs. Where available, HLA class I and class II types were taken from metadata supplied by the sample provider and were not determined by assay-based typing. The sample metadata nearly always contained a de-identified subject ID, COVID-19 status, age in years and sex. The repertoires were released in a freely available public database intended as a resource for research on the immune response to SARS-CoV-2. Samples came from the ongoing ImmuneRACE study (first 160 participants) plus 1,254 subjects from 6 global collaborators. The research as a whole found: How much clinical and demographic metadata was included differed by source and by participant, and the metadata was provided uncurated.

The CDR3 goes from the cysteine to the phenylalanine over 14 residues. Only the CDR3 DNA stays, 42 bases, in frame from base 1. The germline V gene sets CDR1 to SGHTA and CDR2 to FQGNSA. V has 4 bases trimmed and J has 5 bases trimmed; junction bases matching no gene number 5. Another Seattle source contributed samples from volunteer blood donors who had recovered from COVID-19. Each collaborating institution followed its own protocols to collect whole blood in K2EDTA tubes. For TCRbeta analysis, collaborators shipped samples in one of three forms: frozen whole blood, isolated PBMCs, or DNA extracted from either of those sample types. The immunoSEQ Assay, a bias-controlled multiplex PCR, was used to amplify TCRbeta CDR3 regions from genomic DNA. The original methods were these. The number of nucleated cells in each sample was estimated from the amplification of reference gene primers within the assay. Sequence reads were collapsed and filtered to measure the absolute abundance of every unique TCRbeta CDR3 rearrangement. Productive Simpson clonality was computed per sample as the square root of Simpson's diversity index over productive rearrangements. TCRdb took this table from immuneACCESS and kept in-frame rearrangements with V and J called. Such tables lack part of the clones; where checked against another copy, unresolved V genes explain under half of the gap, and the rest is unexplained. The DNA was the basis for D and trimming; V, J and clone size are from that table. This sample lists about 150,000 clones; 80% to 90% were detected once. The ten top clones hold roughly 19% of the sample.

About this clone: What antigen it recognizes has not been identified. No much larger clonotype is one base removed from it; base qualities were not supplied.

The rearranged chain carries TRBV7-2 and TRBJ1-2, with 9 central nucleotides matching TRBD1. This receptor was obtained from a woman in her 70s who had recovered from COVID-19. What was sequenced was peripheral blood. The base sequence is TGTGCCAGCAGCTCACCGGGGACAGGGTATGGCTACACCTTC. Its translation is CASSSPGTGYGYTF.